This T cell receptor beta chain emerged from a study of cytomegalovirus exposure and HLA in healthy donors. Study-wide points: Cytomegalovirus-associated TCR beta chains were listed, numbering roughly 150.

As concerns this clone: Its antigen is unidentified.

The assay was immunoSEQ multiplex PCR, and TCRdb's table has in-frame clones only and misses some. The sample records fewer than 200,000 clones, 85% to 90% being singletons. The CDR3 runs to 13 residues. V lost 2 bases, J lost 5 bases, and 3 bases stayed unmatched. Germline CDR1 SGHDT, CDR2 YYEEEE. The TCR was taken from a woman younger than 45 in good health and CMV-seronegative. Material for sequencing was PBMCs. V and J are TRBV5-6 and TRBJ1-2; 7 bases map to TRBD1. CDR3 loop: CASSFEGAYGYTF. As DNA, the CDR3 is TGTGCCAGCAGCTTTGAGGGGGCTTATGGCTACACCTTC. The full variable domain, rest sourced from reference TRBV5-6 and TRBJ1-2, is DAGVTQSPTHLIKTRGQQVTLRCSPKSGHDTVSWYQQALGQGPQFIFQYYEEEERQRGNFPDRFSGHQFPNYSSELNVNALLLGDSALYLCASSFEGAYGYTFGSGTRLTVV.